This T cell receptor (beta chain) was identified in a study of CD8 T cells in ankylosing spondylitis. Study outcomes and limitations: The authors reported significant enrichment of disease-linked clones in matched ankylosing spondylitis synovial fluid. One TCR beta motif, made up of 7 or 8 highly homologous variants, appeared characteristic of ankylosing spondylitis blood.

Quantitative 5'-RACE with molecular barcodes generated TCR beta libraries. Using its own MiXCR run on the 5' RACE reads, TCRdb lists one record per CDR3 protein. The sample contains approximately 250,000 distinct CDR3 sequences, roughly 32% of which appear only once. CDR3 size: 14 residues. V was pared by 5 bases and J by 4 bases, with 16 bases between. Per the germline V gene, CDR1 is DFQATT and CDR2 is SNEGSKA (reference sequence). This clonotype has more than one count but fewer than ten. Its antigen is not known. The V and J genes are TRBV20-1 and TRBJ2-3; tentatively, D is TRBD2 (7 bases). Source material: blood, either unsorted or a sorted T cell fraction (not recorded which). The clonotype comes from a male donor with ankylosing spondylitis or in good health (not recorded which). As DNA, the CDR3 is TGCAGTGCTCCCCTAGGGGGGGGCTCAGATACGCAGTATTTT. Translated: CSAPLGGGSDTQYF.